This TCR beta chain is drawn from a study of cytomegalovirus exposure and HLA in healthy donors. Study details: There were approximately 81 million unique TCRs (from HLA-typed donors) in an early data release.

Study observations and caveats: Overall, some 160 TCR beta chains were annotated as cytomegalovirus-associated. Later analysis associated a missense DCLRE1C variant with TCR beta V- and J-gene trimming. Reports state that TCR beta sequences accurately predicted most subjects' HLA-A and HLA-B alleles.

Vbeta (60) and Jbeta (13) primers were used in the PCR. The method was immunoSEQ multiplex PCR; TCRdb's version includes in-frame clones alone and lacks a portion of them. The sample lists some 70,000 clones; just under 70% were seen once. Germline V gene lookup returns CDR1 GTSNPN and CDR2 SVGIG (reference sequence). V was trimmed by 5 bases and J by 10 bases, leaving 15 bases between them. The CDR3 consists of 12 residues. For this clone: What it recognizes is unknown.

The source is a woman aged 25 to 39 in good health and CMV-seronegative. The sequenced sample consisted of PBMCs. The chain couples TRBV30 to TRBJ2-1, with a possible D match to TRBD2 (6 bases). For the CDR3, the DNA is TGTGCCTGGGACAGACTAGTGGGCGAGCAGTTCTTC. Translation: CAWDRLVGEQFF. The full variable domain, with the rest looked up from reference TRBV30 and TRBJ2-1, is SQTIHQWPATLVQPVGSPLSLECTVEGTSNPNLYWYRQAAGRGLQLLFYSVGIGQISSEVPQNLSASRPQDRQFILSSKKLLLSDSGFYLCAWDRLVGEQFFGPGTRLTVL.